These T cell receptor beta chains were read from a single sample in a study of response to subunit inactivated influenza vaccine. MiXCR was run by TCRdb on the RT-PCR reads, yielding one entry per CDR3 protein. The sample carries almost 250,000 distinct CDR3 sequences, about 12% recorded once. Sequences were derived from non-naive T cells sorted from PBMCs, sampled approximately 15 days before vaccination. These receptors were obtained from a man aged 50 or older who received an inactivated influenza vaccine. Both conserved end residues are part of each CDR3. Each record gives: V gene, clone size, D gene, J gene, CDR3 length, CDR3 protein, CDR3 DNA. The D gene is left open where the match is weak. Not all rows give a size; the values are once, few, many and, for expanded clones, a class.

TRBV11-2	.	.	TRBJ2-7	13	CASGLTDTYEQYF	TGTGCCAGCGGCTTAACTGATACCTACGAGCAGTACTTC
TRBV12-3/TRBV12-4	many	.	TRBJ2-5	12	CASRQVLETQYF	TGTGCCAGCAGACAGGTTTTAGAGACCCAGTACTTC
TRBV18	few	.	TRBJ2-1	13	CASSPSRGNEQFF	TGTGCCAGCTCACCTTCCAGGGGCAATGAGCAGTTCTTC
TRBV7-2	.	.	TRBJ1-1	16	CASSFPVRGVNTEAFF	TGTGCCAGCAGCTTCCCGGTAAGAGGGGTGAACACTGAAGCTTTCTTT
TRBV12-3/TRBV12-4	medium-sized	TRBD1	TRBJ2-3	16	CASSGTGEGSTDTQYF	TGTGCCAGCAGTGGGACAGGGGAAGGCTCTACAGATACGCAGTATTTT
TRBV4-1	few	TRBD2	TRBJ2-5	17	CASSQASSSGGQETQYF	TGCGCCAGCAGCCAAGCGAGCTCTAGCGGGGGCCAAGAGACCCAGTACTTC
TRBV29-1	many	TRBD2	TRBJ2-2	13	CSVRGRGTGELFF	TGCAGCGTTCGCGGGAGAGGTACCGGGGAGCTGTTTTTT
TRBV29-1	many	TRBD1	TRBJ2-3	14	CSVARDSRTDTQYF	TGCAGCGTTGCGAGGGACAGTCGCACAGATACGCAGTATTTT
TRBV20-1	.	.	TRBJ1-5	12	CSVTQGDQPQHF	TGCAGTGTCACACAGGGTGATCAGCCCCAGCATTTT
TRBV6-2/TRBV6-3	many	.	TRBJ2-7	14	CASSPPAGAYEQYF	TGTGCCAGCAGTCCCCCGGCAGGGGCCTACGAGCAGTACTTC
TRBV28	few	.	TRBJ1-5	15	CASSFPHGTGQPQHF	TGTGCCAGCAGTTTCCCCCACGGGACGGGGCAGCCCCAGCATTTT
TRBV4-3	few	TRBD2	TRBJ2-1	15	CASSQTSGGALEQFF	TGCGCCAGCAGCCAGACTAGCGGGGGGGCACTTGAGCAGTTCTTC
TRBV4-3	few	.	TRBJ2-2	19	CASSQGYRRPPGGTGELFF	TGCGCCAGCAGCCAAGGGTATCGCAGGCCCCCCGGGGGCACCGGGGAGCTGTTTTTT
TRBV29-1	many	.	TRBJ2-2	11	CSVTNTGELFF	TGCAGCGTAACGAACACCGGGGAGCTGTTTTTT
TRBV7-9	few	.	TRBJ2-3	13	CASSSGTSDTQYF	TGTGCCAGCAGCTCAGGAACTAGCGATACGCAGTATTTT
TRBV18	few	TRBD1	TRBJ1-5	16	CASSPGTGILNQPQHF	TGTGCCAGCTCACCCGGGACAGGGATCCTCAATCAGCCCCAGCATTTT
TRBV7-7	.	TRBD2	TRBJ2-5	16	CASSPTSGGAKETQYF	TGTGCTAGCAGCCCAACTAGCGGGGGGGCTAAAGAGACCCAGTACTTC